This entry concerns a single T cell receptor (beta chain). Individuals drawn from 24 US areas were about 18 to 89 years old. This entry comes from a study of blood T cell repertoires in COVID-19. Per the original data handling: Amplification with reference gene primers provided the estimates of nucleated cell counts. The repertoire was sequenced with immunoSEQ multiplex PCR; TCRdb's copy has only in-frame clones and lacks some. Clone size and the V and J calls come from that table; the DNA yielded D and trimming. Among roughly 250,000 clones listed, approximately 90% were seen once. Deletions cut 1 base from V and 8 bases from J, with 11 bases between. Germline lookup yields CDR1 SGHAT and CDR2 FQNNGV. This CDR3 comprises 14 residues.

This TCR was sampled from a woman aged 40 to 49 with acute COVID-19. Sequenced input: PBMCs or T cells enriched from blood (not recorded which). The genes are TRBV11-2 and TRBJ2-2, with D possibly matching TRBD2 (5 bases). The CDR3 loop is CASSLVSSLGELFF. The CDR3 nucleotides are TGTGCCAGCAGCTTAGTTTCTAGCTTGGGGGAGCTGTTTTTT.